A single T cell receptor (beta chain) is shown here with its context. These data are taken from a study of blood T cell repertoires in COVID-19. Study-level background: The analysed material was cDNA or gDNA that came from T cells, B-cell-depleted T cells, or PBMCs.

Per the authors' pipeline: Reference gene primer amplification yielded estimated nucleated cell counts. Using immunoSEQ multiplex PCR, the repertoire was profiled, and TCRdb retains in-frame clones only, with some absent. V, J and clone size derive from that table, while D and trimming were established from the DNA sequence. In the table there are approximately 260,000 clones, about nine tenths of which are singletons. Germline loops: CDR1 SGHRS, CDR2 YFSETQ. Trimming at V came to 4 bases and at J to 7 bases, leaving 8 bases not matched to a gene. The length of the CDR3 is 15 residues. The participants were between about 18 and 95 years old and came from under 25 US areas.

The TCR comes from a woman between 35 and 50 years old with acute COVID-19. Sample: PBMCs or T cells enriched from blood (not recorded which). The genes are TRBV5-1 and TRBJ2-1; 10 bases match TRBD2. CDR3 sequence reads: CASSIAGGGGNEQFF. In nucleotides, the CDR3 is TGCGCCAGCAGCATAGCGGGAGGCGGGGGGAATGAGCAGTTCTTC.